The 14 T cell receptor beta chains below all came from one sample that was sequenced in a study of T cells in Graves' hyperthyroidism and ophthalmopathy. Using RNA transcripts as the source, TCR beta CDR3 regions were amplified. The TCR CDR3 first-round RT-PCR relied on the HTBI primer set. TCRdb re-derived calls from the multiplex PCR reads in MiXCR, one entry per CDR3 protein. Of a few hundred thousand distinct CDR3 sequences in the sample, more than 15% were seen once. Sequenced: blood. Receptors originate from a woman in her twenties or thirties with Graves' hyperthyroidism.

V is TRBV30 and J is TRBJ2-6; D may be TRBD2 (5 bases). The CDR3 runs 12 residues. Trimming shortened V by 5 bases and J by 4 bases, and 6 bases separated the two germline ends. Germline lookup yields CDR1 GTSNPN and CDR2 SVGIG (reference sequence). CDR3 coding DNA: TGTGCCTGGGGGGAGGGGGCCAACGTCCTGACTTTC. It is translated as CAWGEGANVLTF. Together with reference TRBV30 and TRBJ2-6, the CDR3 gives the full variable domain: SQTIHQWPATLVQPVGSPLSLECTVEGTSNPNLYWYRQAAGRGLQLLFYSVGIGQISSEVPQNLSASRPQDRQFILSSKKLLLSDSGFYLCAWGEGANVLTFGAGSRLTVL.

The chain recombines TRBV27 with TRBJ2-2, with 10 positions matching TRBD2. V shed 1 base and J 8 bases; nucleotides not matched to a gene: 7. Germline V gene lookup returns CDR1 MNHEY and CDR2 SMNVEV (reference sequence). The CDR3 has 16 amino acids. The CDR3 sequence: CASSLFPGLARGELFF. CDR3 in DNA: TGTGCCAGCAGTTTATTTCCGGGACTAGCGAGAGGGGAGCTGTTTTTT.

Ten or more counts support this clonotype. This rearrangement joins TRBV5-1 to TRBJ2-3, with D unresolved. This CDR3 comprises 12 residues. Looked up from germline, CDR1 is SGHRS and CDR2 is YFSETQ. Trimming pared 2 bases from V and 5 bases from J, leaving 6 bases between. The CDR3 sequence: CASSFVRDTQYF. The CDR3, as DNA: TGCGCCAGCAGCTTTGTAAGAGATACGCAGTATTTT.

This clonotype was counted ten times or more. The rearrangement uses TRBV27 and TRBJ1-5, with D uncertain. The V gene lost 6 bases and the J gene lost 6 bases, with 15 bases spanning the gap. There are 14 residues in the CDR3. Germline-derived CDR1 and CDR2 are MNHEY and SMNVEV (reference sequence). The CDR3 sequence is CASSPGSLPQPQHF. As DNA, the CDR3 is TGTGCCAGCAGCCCCGGGAGTCTCCCTCAGCCCCAGCATTTT.

At least ten counts were recorded for this clonotype. The V call is TRBV28, the J call TRBJ2-3, with 8 bases identical to TRBD1. The CDR3 has 13 amino acids. Germline CDR1 is MDHEN and CDR2 is SYDVKM. V lost 6 bases and J lost 4; bases outside the gene matches: 3. CDR3 coding DNA: TGTGCCAGCAGGGACAGGGTCTCAGATACGCAGTATTTT. Translating it yields CASRDRVSDTQYF. Looking up the rest from reference TRBV28 and TRBJ2-3 gives the full variable domain: DVKVTQSSRYLVKRTGEKVFLECVQDMDHENMFWYRQDPGLGLRLIYFSYDVKMKEKGDIPEGYSVSREKKERFSLILESASTNQTSMYLCASRDRVSDTQYFGPGTRLTVL.

This clonotype occurred many times. This chain links TRBV27 with TRBJ1-1, with D uncertain. CDR3 length: 12 amino acids. V lost 3 bases, J lost 7 bases, and 9 bases lay in between. CDR1 is MNHEY, CDR2 SMNVEV, per germline (reference sequence). The CDR3 region is CASSFVGSEAFF. In DNA form, the CDR3 reads TGTGCCAGCAGTTTCGTGGGCAGTGAAGCTTTCTTT.

This clonotype was counted at least ten times. The chain recombines TRBV6-1 with TRBJ2-3; 7 bases match TRBD2. Germline-derived CDR1 and CDR2 are MNHNS and SASEGT. J lost 6 bases, V lost 4 bases, and 4 bases had no gene match. The CDR3 extends over 13 amino acids. CDR3 region: CASSAGGRDTQYF. CDR3 nucleotides: TGTGCCAGCAGTGCGGGAGGCAGGGATACGCAGTATTTT.

This clonotype was observed at least ten times. CDR3 DNA sequence: TGTGCCAGCAGAGCCACAGGGACGAACACTGAAGCTTTCTTT. Translation: CASRATGTNTEAFF. The chain has TRBV25-1 and TRBJ1-1, with D tentatively TRBD1 (6 bases). Trimming removed 6 bases from V and 1 base from J, with 12 bases in between. There are 14 residues in the CDR3. Per germline, CDR1 MGHDK and CDR2 SYGVNS. Complete variable domain (other parts from reference TRBV25-1 and TRBJ1-1): EADIYQTPRYLVIGTGKKITLECSQTMGHDKMYWYQQDPGMELHLIHYSYGVNSTEKGDLSSESTVSRIRTEHFPLTLESARPSHTSQYLCASRATGTNTEAFFGQGTRLTVV.

The rearrangement links TRBV4-3 to TRBJ2-7; 8 positions agree with TRBD1. The trim removed 0 bases at V and 2 bases at J, leaving 3 bases unmatched. Germline assignment: CDR1 LGHNA and CDR2 YSLEER. The CDR3 totals 15 residues. The CDR3 here is CASSQDQGAAYEQYF. The CDR3 region has the DNA TGCGCCAGCAGCCAAGATCAGGGGGCCGCCTACGAGCAGTACTTC.

This clonotype was seen more than once but under ten times. This chain uses TRBV18 with TRBJ1-5, with D possibly being TRBD1 (5 bases). Germline loops: CDR1 KGHSH, CDR2 LQKENI. This CDR3 contains 16 residues. V lost 4 bases and J 0 bases, leaving 13 bases between the germline ends. The CDR3 sequence: CASSRTGTDSNQPQHF. CDR3 bases: TGTGCCAGCTCACGAACCGGGACGGATAGCAATCAGCCCCAGCATTTT.

This clonotype was seen at least ten times. V gene TRBV30 combines with J gene TRBJ2-1, with D hard to call. Per germline, CDR1 GTSNPN and CDR2 SVGIG (reference sequence). The CDR3 is made up of 11 amino acids. Trimming left V 0 bases short and J 9 bases short, with 6 bases between. Here the CDR3 DNA reads TGTGCCTGGAGTGTGAGGAGTGAGCAGTTCTTC. It yields the protein CAWSVRSEQFF.

This clonotype has ten or more counts. The genes are TRBV5-1 and TRBJ2-2, with 8 bases aligning to TRBD1. The CDR3 covers 15 residues. Germline CDR1 SGHRS, CDR2 YFSETQ. With 0 bases clipped from V and 7 bases from J, the junction kept 5 bases outside the gene matches. CDR3 in amino acids: CASSLATGGHGELFF. The CDR3 nucleotides are TGCGCCAGCAGCTTGGCCACAGGGGGGCACGGGGAGCTGTTTTTT. Based on the CDR3 plus reference TRBV5-1 and TRBJ2-2, the full variable domain is KAGVTQTPRYLIKTRGQQVTLSCSPISGHRSVSWYQQTPGQGLQFLFEYFSETQRNKGNFPGRFSGRQFSNSRSEMNVSTLELGDSALYLCASSLATGGHGELFFGEGSRLTVL.

The rearrangement links TRBV9 to TRBJ1-6, with 7 bases fitting TRBD1. V was clipped by 3 bases and J by 8 bases; unmatched bases: 8. The CDR3 totals 15 residues. The germline gives CDR1 SGDLS, CDR2 YYNGEE. For the CDR3, the DNA is TGTGCCAGCAGCGAAGGACAGGCGGGGGATTCACCCCTCCACTTT. Translation: CASSEGQAGDSPLHF.

This clonotype was found many times. J is TRBJ2-7 and V is TRBV30, with D possibly TRBD1 on 6 matching bases. The CDR3 loop spans 14 amino acids. V shed 2 bases and J shed 0 bases, with 11 bases lying between them. CDR1 is GTSNPN, CDR2 SVGIG, per germline (reference sequence). CDR3 coding DNA: TGTGCCTGGAGTCTAGGACAGCCCTCCTACGAGCAGTACTTC. Protein product: CAWSLGQPSYEQYF.